The TCR beta chain described here comes from a study of T cells in Graves' hyperthyroidism and ophthalmopathy. Study details: Upon initial diagnosis and before any treatment, peripheral blood was collected. Findings and caveats of the study: Most clonotypes expanded in thyroid above 0.001 were likewise present in blood. Ophthalmopathy stood apart from stable hyperthyroidism in a 13 V-J model.

Orbital computed tomography, thyroid ultrasound, serum thyroxine and TRAb, and clinical symptoms together informed the diagnoses. CDR1 is KGHSH, CDR2 LQKENI, per germline. Between the trimmed V and J ends, which lost 1 base and 4 bases, there was a span of 11 bases. This CDR3 spans 15 amino acids. This clonotype was detected a few times. The antigen remains unidentified. Amplification yielded TCR beta CDR3 regions, with RNA transcripts as the source. A set of HTBI primers served as the primers for a first-round RT-PCR of the TCR CDR3. A single record per CDR3 protein comes from TCRdb applying MiXCR to the multiplex PCR reads. The repertoire has roughly 700,000 distinct CDR3 sequences, around 13% of them found once; the top ten carry 10% to 13%.

The clonotype comes from a woman aged 18-29 years with Graves' hyperthyroidism. Specimen: blood. The rearrangement links TRBV18 to TRBJ2-1; D gene uncertain. The CDR3, as DNA: TGTGCCAGCTCACCACTGATACCGGATTACAATGAGCAGTTCTTC. Translating gives CASSPLIPDYNEQFF.